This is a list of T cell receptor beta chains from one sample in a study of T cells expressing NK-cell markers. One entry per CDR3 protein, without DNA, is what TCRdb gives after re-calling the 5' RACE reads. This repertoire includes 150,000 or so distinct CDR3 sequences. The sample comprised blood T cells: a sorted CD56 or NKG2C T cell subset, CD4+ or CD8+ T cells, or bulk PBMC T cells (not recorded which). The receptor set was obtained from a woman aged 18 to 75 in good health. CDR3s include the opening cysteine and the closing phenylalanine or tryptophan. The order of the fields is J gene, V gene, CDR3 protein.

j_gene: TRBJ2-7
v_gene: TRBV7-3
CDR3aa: CASSKKPWGESSYEQYF

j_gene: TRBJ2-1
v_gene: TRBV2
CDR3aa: CASSVPTGTLALYNEQFF

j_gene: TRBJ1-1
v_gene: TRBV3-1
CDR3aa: CASSHVPGQGLNTEAFF

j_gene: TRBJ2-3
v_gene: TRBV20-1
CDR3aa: CSARVGLGRSTDTQYF

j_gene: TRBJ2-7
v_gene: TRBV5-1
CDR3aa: CASAQLAGEQYF

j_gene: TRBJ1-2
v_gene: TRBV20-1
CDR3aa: CSASDRDRRANYGYTF

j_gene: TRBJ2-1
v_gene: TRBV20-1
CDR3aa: CSAKHPISSYNEQFF

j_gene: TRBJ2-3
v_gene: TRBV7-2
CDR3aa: CASSSFGGGVTDTQYF

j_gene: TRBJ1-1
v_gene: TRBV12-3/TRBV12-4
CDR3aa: CASSLQSPVFPEAFF

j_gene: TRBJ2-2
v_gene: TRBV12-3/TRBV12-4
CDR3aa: CASREGLQPGELFF

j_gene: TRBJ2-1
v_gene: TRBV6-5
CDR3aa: CASSLPREQFF

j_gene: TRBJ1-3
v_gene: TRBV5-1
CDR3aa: CASSRGGEFSGNTIYF

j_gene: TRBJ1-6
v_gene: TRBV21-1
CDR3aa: CARTIYNSPLHF

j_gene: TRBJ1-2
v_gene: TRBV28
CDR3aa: CASRRLFGSGGVDGYTF

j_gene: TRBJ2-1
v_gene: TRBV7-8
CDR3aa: CASSLATDGDEQFF

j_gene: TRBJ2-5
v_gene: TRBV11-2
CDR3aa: CASSSPSDGETQYF

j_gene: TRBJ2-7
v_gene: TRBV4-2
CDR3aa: CASSQDPQISGRTGSYEQYF

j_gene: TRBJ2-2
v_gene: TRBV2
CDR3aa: CASSTGPTGELFF

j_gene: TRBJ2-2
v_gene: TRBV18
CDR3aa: CASSPPGAGELFF

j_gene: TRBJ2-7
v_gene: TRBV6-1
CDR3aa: CASKMGGNYEQYF

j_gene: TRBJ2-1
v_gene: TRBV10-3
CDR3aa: CAISEKNEQFF

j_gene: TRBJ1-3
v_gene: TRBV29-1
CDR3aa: CSVFDAGGNTIYF

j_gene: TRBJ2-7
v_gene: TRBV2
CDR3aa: CASRETGPSEQYF

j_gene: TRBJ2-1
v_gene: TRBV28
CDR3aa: CASWVAGGNEQFF

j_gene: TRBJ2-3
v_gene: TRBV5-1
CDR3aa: CASSWKRGAEDTQYF

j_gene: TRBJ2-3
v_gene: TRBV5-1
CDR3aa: CASSSTTSAADTQYF

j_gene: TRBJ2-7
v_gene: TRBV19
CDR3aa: CASSINSGTEQYF

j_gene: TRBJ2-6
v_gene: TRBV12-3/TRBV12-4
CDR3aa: CASREGQGASGANVLTF

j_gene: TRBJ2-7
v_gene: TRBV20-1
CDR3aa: CSARGPGSYEQYF

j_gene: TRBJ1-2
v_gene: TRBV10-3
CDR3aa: CAISGAPRYGYTF

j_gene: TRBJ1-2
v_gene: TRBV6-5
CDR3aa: CASSYREVNYGYTF

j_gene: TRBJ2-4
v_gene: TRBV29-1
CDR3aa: CSIRDLGKNIQYF

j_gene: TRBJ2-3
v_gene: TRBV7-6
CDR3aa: CASSLFPGSTDTQYF

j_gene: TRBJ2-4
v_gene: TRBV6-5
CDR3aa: CASCLQTLNIQYF

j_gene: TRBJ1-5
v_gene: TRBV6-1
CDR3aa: CASSEAGSGYQPQHF

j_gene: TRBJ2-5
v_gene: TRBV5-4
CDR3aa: CASSLGSGGLQYF

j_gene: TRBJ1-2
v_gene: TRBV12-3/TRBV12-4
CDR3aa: CASRFQGEGGYTF